This is a list of T cell receptor beta chains from one sample in a study of monozygotic twins with inflammatory bowel disease. TCRdb reanalyzed the 5' RACE reads, giving one entry per CDR3 protein sequence and no DNA. The sample holds nearly 450,000 distinct CDR3 sequences. Specimen: blood. The receptor source for this set is a human donor with ulcerative colitis or Crohn's disease, or a healthy co-twin of an affected twin (not recorded which). CDR3s include the opening cysteine and the closing phenylalanine or tryptophan. Fields, in order: V gene, J gene, CDR3 protein.

V: TRBV6-1; J: TRBJ2-1; CDR3: CASSPPFVEQFF
V: TRBV7-8; J: TRBJ2-5; CDR3: CASGAPVGTQYF
V: TRBV19; J: TRBJ1-5; CDR3: CASNDRVIQPQHF
V: TRBV30; J: TRBJ2-7; CDR3: CAWGDSNSYEQYF
V: TRBV4-2; J: TRBJ2-1; CDR3: CSSSLDLASYNEQFF
V: TRBV18; J: TRBJ1-4; CDR3: CASSPGNSKNEKLFF
V: TRBV5-1; J: TRBJ1-2; CDR3: CASSLEDSDSYTF
V: TRBV29-1; J: TRBJ2-3; CDR3: CSVQRDLTDTQYF
V: TRBV7-2; J: TRBJ1-1; CDR3: CASSFTPGSGEAFF
V: TRBV12-3/TRBV12-4; J: TRBJ2-7; CDR3: CASSFKIGGAYEQYF
V: TRBV28; J: TRBJ2-5; CDR3: CASSPGLAERIETQYF
V: TRBV5-1; J: TRBJ1-4; CDR3: CASSLGIATNEKLFF
V: TRBV14; J: TRBJ2-1; CDR3: CASSQGLRTYNEQFF